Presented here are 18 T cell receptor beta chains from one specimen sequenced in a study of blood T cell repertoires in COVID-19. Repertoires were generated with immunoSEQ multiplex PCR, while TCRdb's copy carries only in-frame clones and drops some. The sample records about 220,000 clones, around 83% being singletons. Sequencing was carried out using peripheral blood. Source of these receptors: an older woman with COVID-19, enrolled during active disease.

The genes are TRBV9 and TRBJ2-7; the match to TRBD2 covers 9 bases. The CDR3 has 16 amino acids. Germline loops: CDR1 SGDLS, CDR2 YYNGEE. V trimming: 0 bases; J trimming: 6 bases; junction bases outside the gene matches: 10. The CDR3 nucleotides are TGTGCCAGCAGCGTAGCTCCGGGGGGACTAGCAGGCGAGCAGTACTTC. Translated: CASSVAPGGLAGEQYF.

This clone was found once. In DNA, the CDR3 is TGCGCCAGCAGCCCGGACAGGAGTGGCTACACCTTC. It specifies CASSPDRSGYTF. The gene calls are TRBV5-1 and TRBJ1-2; 7 positions match TRBD1. The germline V gene has CDR1 SGHRS and CDR2 YFSETQ. This CDR3 is 12 amino acids long. The V and J ends lost 4 bases and 7 bases, in that order; junction bases with no gene match: 4.

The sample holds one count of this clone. CDR3 coding DNA: TGTGCCAGCAGCCCAGGGGGGACTAATGAAAAACTGTTTTTT. This gives the protein CASSPGGTNEKLFF. V is TRBV7-2 and J is TRBJ1-4, with 7 bases lining up with TRBD1. Per germline, CDR1 SGHTA and CDR2 FQGNSA. The CDR3 loop spans 14 amino acids. V lost 5 bases to trimming and J lost 2 bases; unmatched junction nucleotides: 2.

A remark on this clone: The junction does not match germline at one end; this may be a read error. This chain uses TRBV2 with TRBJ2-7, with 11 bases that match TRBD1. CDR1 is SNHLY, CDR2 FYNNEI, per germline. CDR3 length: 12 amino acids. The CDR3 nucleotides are TGTGCCAGCAGTGCCAAAGGGACAGGGGGAAACTTC. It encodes CASSAKGTGGNF.

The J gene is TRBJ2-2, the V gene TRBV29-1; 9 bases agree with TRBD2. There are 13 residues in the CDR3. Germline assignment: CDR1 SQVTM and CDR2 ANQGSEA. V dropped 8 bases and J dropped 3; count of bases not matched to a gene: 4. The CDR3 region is CSPGLAYTGELFF. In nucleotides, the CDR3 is TGCAGCCCGGGACTAGCATACACCGGGGAGCTGTTTTTT.

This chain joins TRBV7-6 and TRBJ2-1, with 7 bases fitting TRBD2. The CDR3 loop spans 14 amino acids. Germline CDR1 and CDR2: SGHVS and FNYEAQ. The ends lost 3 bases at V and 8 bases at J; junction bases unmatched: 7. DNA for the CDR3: TGTGCCAGCAGCTTCCGGGACTATAAGGATGAGCAGTTCTTC. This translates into CASSFRDYKDEQFF.

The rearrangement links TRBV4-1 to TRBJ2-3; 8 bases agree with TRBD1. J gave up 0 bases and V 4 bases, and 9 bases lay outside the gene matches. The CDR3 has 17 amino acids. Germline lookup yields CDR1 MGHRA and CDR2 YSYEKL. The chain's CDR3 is CASSRSAGQGSTDTQYF. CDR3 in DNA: TGCGCCAGCAGCCGCTCAGCCGGACAGGGTAGCACAGATACGCAGTATTTT.

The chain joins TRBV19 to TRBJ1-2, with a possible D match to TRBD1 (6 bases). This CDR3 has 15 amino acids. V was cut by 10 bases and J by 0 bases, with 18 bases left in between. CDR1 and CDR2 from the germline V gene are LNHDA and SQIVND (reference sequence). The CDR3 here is CATLRGAGANYGYTF. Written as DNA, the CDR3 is TGTGCCACCTTACGGGGGGCAGGAGCTAACTATGGCTACACCTTC.

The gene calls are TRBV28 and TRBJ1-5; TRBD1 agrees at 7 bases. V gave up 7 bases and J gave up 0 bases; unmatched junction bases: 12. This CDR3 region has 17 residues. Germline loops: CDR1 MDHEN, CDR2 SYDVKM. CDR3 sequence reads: CASTSLGGEYSNQPQHF. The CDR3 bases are TGTGCCAGCACTAGCTTAGGGGGCGAATATAGCAATCAGCCCCAGCATTTT. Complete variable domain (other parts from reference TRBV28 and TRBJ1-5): DVKVTQSSRYLVKRTGEKVFLECVQDMDHENMFWYRQDPGLGLRLIYFSYDVKMKEKGDIPEGYSVSREKKERFSLILESASTNQTSMYLCASTSLGGEYSNQPQHFGDGTRLSIL.

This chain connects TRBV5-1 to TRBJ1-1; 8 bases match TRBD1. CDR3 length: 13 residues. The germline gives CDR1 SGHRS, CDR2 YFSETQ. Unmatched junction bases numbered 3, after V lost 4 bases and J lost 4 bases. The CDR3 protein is CASSGQGVTEAFF. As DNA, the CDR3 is TGCGCCAGCAGCGGACAGGGCGTCACTGAAGCTTTCTTT.

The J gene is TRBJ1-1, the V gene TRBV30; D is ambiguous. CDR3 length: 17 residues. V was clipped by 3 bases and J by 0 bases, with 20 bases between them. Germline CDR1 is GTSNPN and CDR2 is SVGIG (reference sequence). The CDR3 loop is CAWRSGFTVPMNTEAFF. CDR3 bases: TGTGCCTGGAGAAGCGGGTTCACAGTCCCTATGAACACTGAAGCTTTCTTT.

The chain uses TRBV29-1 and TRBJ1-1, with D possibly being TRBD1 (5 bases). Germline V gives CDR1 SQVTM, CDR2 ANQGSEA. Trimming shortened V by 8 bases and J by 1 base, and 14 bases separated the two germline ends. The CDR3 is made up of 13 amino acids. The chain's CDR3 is CSHTGSGNTEAFF. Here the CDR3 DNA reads TGCAGCCACACAGGTTCCGGGAACACTGAAGCTTTCTTT.

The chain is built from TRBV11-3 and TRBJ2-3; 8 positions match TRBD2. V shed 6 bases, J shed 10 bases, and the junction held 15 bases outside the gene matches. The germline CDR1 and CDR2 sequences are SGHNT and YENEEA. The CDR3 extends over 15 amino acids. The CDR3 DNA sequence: TGTGCCAGCAGTCCACGAGGGACTAGAGAAACCGCGCAGTATTTT. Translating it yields CASSPRGTRETAQYF.

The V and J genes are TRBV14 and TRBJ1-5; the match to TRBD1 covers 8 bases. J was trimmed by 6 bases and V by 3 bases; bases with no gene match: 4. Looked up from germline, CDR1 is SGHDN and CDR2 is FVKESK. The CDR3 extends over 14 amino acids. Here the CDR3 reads CASSQTGAGQPQHF. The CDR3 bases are TGTGCCAGCAGCCAGACAGGGGCTGGTCAGCCCCAGCATTTT.

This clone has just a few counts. The CDR3 here is CASSIKLAAYYNEQFF. The CDR3 DNA follows: TGTGCCAGTAGTATAAAATTGGCGGCTTACTACAATGAGCAGTTCTTC. The V call is TRBV19, the J call TRBJ2-1; D remains ambiguous. The germline CDR1 and CDR2 sequences are LNHDA and SQIVND (reference sequence). V lost 2 bases to trimming and J lost 3 bases, with 14 bases between them. The CDR3 is made up of 16 amino acids.

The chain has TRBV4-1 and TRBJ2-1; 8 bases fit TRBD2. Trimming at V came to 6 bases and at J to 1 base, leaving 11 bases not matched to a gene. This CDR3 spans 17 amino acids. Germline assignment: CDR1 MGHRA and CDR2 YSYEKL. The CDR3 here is CASRAGGLGSSYNEQFF. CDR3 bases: TGCGCCAGCAGGGCGGGAGGTTTAGGGTCGTCCTACAATGAGCAGTTCTTC.

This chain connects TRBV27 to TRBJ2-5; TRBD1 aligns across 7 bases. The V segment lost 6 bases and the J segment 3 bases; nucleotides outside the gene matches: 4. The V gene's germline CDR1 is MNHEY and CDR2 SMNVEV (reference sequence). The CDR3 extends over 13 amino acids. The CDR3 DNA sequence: TGTGCCAGCAGGACCACAGGGGAAGAGACCCAGTACTTC. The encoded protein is CASRTTGEETQYF.

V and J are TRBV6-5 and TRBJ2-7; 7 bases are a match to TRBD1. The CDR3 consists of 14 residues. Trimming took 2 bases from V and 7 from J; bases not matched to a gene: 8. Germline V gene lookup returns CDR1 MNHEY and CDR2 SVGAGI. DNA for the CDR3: TGTGCCAGCAGTTACCCTGACAGGGCGGGTGAGCAGTACTTC. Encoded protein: CASSYPDRAGEQYF.